These T cell receptor beta chains were read from a single sample in a study of T cell responses to AZD1222 COVID-19 vaccine. Here immunoSEQ multiplex PCR was the method, and the copy in TCRdb shows in-frame clones only, minus some. This table has about 140,000 clones, 85% to 95% appearing once. This material consisted of peripheral blood, taken after recovery from COVID-19. Receptor source: an adult who had recovered from COVID-19. The CDR3 runs from the conserved cysteine through the conserved F or W. The D gene is left open where the match is weak. Size tells how often a clone was seen (once, few, many) or the class of an expanded clone, and some rows leave it out.

v_call,clone_size,j_call,d_call,cdr3_aa,cdr3_nt
TRBV28,.,TRBJ2-3,TRBD2,CATSPPGLVTDTQYF,TGTGCCACCTCACCCCCCGGACTAGTCACAGATACGCAGTATTTT
TRBV30,once,TRBJ1-5,.,CAWSVERDQPQHF,TGTGCCTGGAGTGTTGAAAGAGATCAGCCCCAGCATTTT
TRBV10-3,.,TRBJ2-7,TRBD1,CATLPGQGFYEQYF,TGTGCCACGTTACCAGGACAGGGTTTCTACGAGCAGTACTTC
TRBV11-2,.,TRBJ1-2,.,CASSLRGGNYGYTF,TGTGCCAGCAGCTTAAGGGGGGGAAACTATGGCTACACCTTC
TRBV10-2,.,TRBJ2-3,TRBD2,CASSAGVAGLTDTQYF,TGCGCCAGCAGTGCTGGGGTAGCGGGACTCACAGATACGCAGTATTTT
TRBV15,.,TRBJ1-1,.,CATSHVVNTEAFF,TGTGCCACCAGCCATGTCGTGAACACTGAAGCTTTCTTT
TRBV5-4,.,TRBJ2-1,.,CASSWDQVNNEQFF,TGTGCCAGCAGCTGGGATCAGGTAAACAATGAGCAGTTCTTC
TRBV6-5,.,TRBJ1-5,.,CASSSSGAYNQPQHF,TGTGCCAGCAGTTCTTCCGGGGCATACAATCAGCCCCAGCATTTT
TRBV5-1,.,TRBJ1-3,.,CASSLDPDRSSGNTIYF,TGCGCCAGCAGCTTGGACCCGGACAGAAGCTCTGGAAACACCATATATTTT
TRBV7-9,.,TRBJ2-7,TRBD1,CASSLGQGILREQYF,TGTGCCAGCAGCTTGGGACAGGGTATTCTGCGCGAGCAGTACTTC